The 18 T cell receptor beta chains presented below share a single source sample, sequenced in a study of CD8+CD57+ T cells in acquired aplastic anemia. TCR beta VDJ and CDR3 were profiled, and genomic DNA was the template. TCRdb recomputed calls from the reads with MiXCR, one row per CDR3 protein. The table records around 180,000 distinct CDR3 sequences, 55% to 80% of them present only once. The specimen was sorted CD4+, CD8+, or CD8+CD57+ T cells (not recorded which) from PBMCs. The receptors derive from a human donor in good health.

The V call is TRBV24-1, the J call TRBJ1-4, with D tentatively TRBD1 (5 bases). Trimming left V 10 bases short and J 16 bases short, with 27 bases between. CDR3 length equals 14 residues. CDR1 is KGHDR, CDR2 SFDVKD, per germline. CDR3 sequence (DNA): TGTGCCACTTCCAAGACCGGGGGGGACGGAAAGCCGTTTTTT. This codes for CATSKTGGDGKPFF.

CDR3 nucleotide sequence: TGCGCCAGCAGCTTGGATACTAGCACAGATACGCAGTATTTT. Protein product: CASSLDTSTDTQYF. The chain joins TRBV5-1 to TRBJ2-3; D uncertain. CDR3 length: 14 residues. V lost 0 bases, J lost 0 bases, and 5 bases lay in between. Germline loops: CDR1 SGHRS, CDR2 YFSETQ. Supplemented by reference TRBV5-1 and TRBJ2-3, the full variable domain reads KAGVTQTPRYLIKTRGQQVTLSCSPISGHRSVSWYQQTPGQGLQFLFEYFSETQRNKGNFPGRFSGRQFSNSRSEMNVSTLELGDSALYLCASSLDTSTDTQYFGPGTRLTVL.

The chain uses TRBV5-1 and TRBJ2-3; possibly TRBD2 for D (6 bases). From germline, CDR1 is SGHRS and CDR2 YFSETQ. Trimming took 4 bases from V and 6 from J, leaving 12 bases between them. This CDR3 has 13 residues. The CDR3 nucleotides read TGCGCCAGCAGCCTGGGAGGTAGGGATACGCAGTATTTT. Translating gives CASSLGGRDTQYF.

A note on this clonotype: A clone one base away is much larger, so this may be a read error. The chain links TRBV4-1 to TRBJ2-5; the match to TRBD1 covers 7 bases. This CDR3 has 16 residues. Germline CDR1 reads MGHRA; CDR2 reads YSYEKL. CDR3 loop: CASSYGFRDSQEAQYF. The CDR3 DNA reads as TGCGCCAGCAGCTACGGCTTCCGGGACAGTCAAGAGGCCCAGTACTTC.

This clonotype was counted many times. This chain joins TRBV20-1 and TRBJ2-3; TRBD2 aligns across 9 bases. Germline V gene lookup returns CDR1 DFQATT and CDR2 SNEGSKA (reference sequence). The length of the CDR3 is 16 residues. Unmatched junction bases numbered 14, after V lost 7 bases and J lost 3 bases. The CDR3 DNA reads TGCAGTGAAGGCCGGCTAGCGGGATTTGGTACAGATACGCAGTATTTT. Translated, it gives CSEGRLAGFGTDTQYF.

On this clonotype itself: A much larger clone lies a single base off, so this may be a read error. The chain is built from TRBV11-2 and TRBJ2-3, with 10 nucleotides matching TRBD2. This CDR3 region has 17 residues. The germline gives CDR1 SGHAT, CDR2 FQNNGV. CDR3 in amino acids: CASSRWTTSGNPDTQCF. The CDR3 DNA sequence: TGTGCCAGCAGCCGGTGGACCACTAGCGGGAATCCAGATACGCAGTGTTTT.

The chain recombines TRBV28 with TRBJ2-7; 7 bases are shared with TRBD1. From germline, CDR1 is MDHEN and CDR2 SYDVKM. With V trimmed by 7 bases and J by 6 bases, 6 bases remained unmatched. This CDR3 contains 12 residues. CDR3 amino acids: CASIRGWGEQYF. In nucleotides, the CDR3 is TGTGCCAGCATCAGGGGGTGGGGCGAGCAGTACTTC. The complete variable domain, with remaining parts taken from reference TRBV28 and TRBJ2-7, reads DVKVTQSSRYLVKRTGEKVFLECVQDMDHENMFWYRQDPGLGLRLIYFSYDVKMKEKGDIPEGYSVSREKKERFSLILESASTNQTSMYLCASIRGWGEQYFGPGTRLTVT.

This clonotype has ten or more counts. CDR3 amino acids: CASSAGGLYTF. The CDR3 nucleotides read TGTGCCAGCAGTGCCGGGGGCCTATACACCTTC. The gene calls are TRBV2 and TRBJ1-2; tentative D call: TRBD1 (6 bases). V was trimmed by 4 bases and J by 11 bases, leaving 11 bases between them. Per the germline V gene, CDR1 is SNHLY and CDR2 is FYNNEI. This CDR3 is built from 11 residues.

The chain couples TRBV7-6 to TRBJ2-7; possibly TRBD2 for D (6 bases). The V gene's germline CDR1 is SGHVS and CDR2 FNYEAQ. The CDR3 has 15 residues. V shed 1 base and J shed 0 bases, with 10 bases lying between them. The CDR3 spells CASSLGDSGSYEQYF. In DNA form, the CDR3 reads TGTGCCAGCAGCTTAGGCGATAGCGGCTCCTACGAGCAGTACTTC.

The sample holds one count of this clonotype. Given the absence of the conserved phenylalanine or tryptophan at the CDR3 end, a read error is likely. V is TRBV15 and J is TRBJ1-1; possible D gene TRBD1, 5 bases. The germline gives CDR1 LNHNV, CDR2 YYDKDF (reference sequence). This CDR3 contains 14 residues. The V and J ends lost 8 bases and 5 bases respectively, with 18 bases between them. The DNA for the CDR3 is TGTGCCACCGGGGTCGGGGGGTTGGAAACTGAAGCTTTCCTT. It encodes CATGVGGLETEAFL.

This chain joins TRBV15 and TRBJ2-1; 7 bases fit TRBD1. CDR3 length: 16 residues. Unmatched junction bases numbered 10, after V lost 5 bases and J lost 3 bases. CDR1 and CDR2 (germline): LNHNV, YYDKDF (reference sequence). The DNA of the CDR3 is TGTGCCACCAGCCAAGATGGGGGACAGTTCTACAATGAGCAGTTCTTC. Residues: CATSQDGGQFYNEQFF.

V usage is TRBV15 and J usage is TRBJ1-1; a possible D gene is TRBD1 (6 bases). Trimming removed 3 bases at V and 6 bases at J, with 17 bases between. The V gene's germline CDR1 is LNHNV and CDR2 YYDKDF (reference sequence). The CDR3 runs 15 residues. CDR3 residues: CATSSSGDRLAEAFF. Here the CDR3 DNA reads TGTGCCACCAGCAGCTCAGGGGATCGCTTGGCTGAAGCTTTCTTT.

This clonotype was detected many times. This sequence joins TRBV5-1 and TRBJ2-3, with 10 bases identical to TRBD1. From germline, CDR1 is SGHRS and CDR2 YFSETQ. This CDR3 spans 15 amino acids. V gave up 4 bases and J gave up 7 bases; unmatched junction bases: 9. In nucleotides, the CDR3 is TGCGCCAGCAGCACCAGGGGACAGGGGTCTAATACGCAGTATTTT. The encoded protein is CASSTRGQGSNTQYF. The variable domain in full, with the rest retrieved from reference TRBV5-1 and TRBJ2-3, is KAGVTQTPRYLIKTRGQQVTLSCSPISGHRSVSWYQQTPGQGLQFLFEYFSETQRNKGNFPGRFSGRQFSNSRSEMNVSTLELGDSALYLCASSTRGQGSNTQYFGPGTRLTVL.

The rearrangement joins TRBV6-1 to TRBJ1-1; no definite D call. The germline gives CDR1 MNHNS, CDR2 SASEGT. The ends were cut back, 6 bases at V and 1 base at J, with 9 bases in the middle. CDR3 length: 13 residues. CDR3 protein: CASSWPENTEAFF. As DNA, the CDR3 is TGTGCCAGCAGCTGGCCGGAGAACACTGAAGCTTTCTTT.

The chain joins TRBV28 to TRBJ2-1; 11 nucleotides match TRBD2. V gave up 3 bases and J gave up 5 bases; unmatched junction bases: 6. Germline V CDR1 and CDR2: MDHEN, SYDVKM. This CDR3 has 16 amino acids. In DNA, the CDR3 is TGTGCCAGCAGTTTGGTGCCTAGCGGGAGGAACAATGAGCAGTTCTTC. This sequence encodes CASSLVPSGRNNEQFF. The whole variable domain, filled in from reference TRBV28 and TRBJ2-1, reads DVKVTQSSRYLVKRTGEKVFLECVQDMDHENMFWYRQDPGLGLRLIYFSYDVKMKEKGDIPEGYSVSREKKERFSLILESASTNQTSMYLCASSLVPSGRNNEQFFGPGTRLTVL.

V and J are TRBV28 and TRBJ2-7; 10 bases map to TRBD2. This CDR3 has 16 amino acids. J gave up 2 bases and V 4 bases, and 8 bases lay outside the gene matches. Germline V gene lookup returns CDR1 MDHEN and CDR2 SYDVKM. CDR3 bases: TGTGCCAGCAGTTCCCTACTAGCGGGGACCCCCTACGAGCAGTACTTC. This gives the protein CASSSLLAGTPYEQYF. Variable domain in full (rest from reference TRBV28 and TRBJ2-7): DVKVTQSSRYLVKRTGEKVFLECVQDMDHENMFWYRQDPGLGLRLIYFSYDVKMKEKGDIPEGYSVSREKKERFSLILESASTNQTSMYLCASSSLLAGTPYEQYFGPGTRLTVT.

The chain joins TRBV10-3 to TRBJ1-4, with D possibly being TRBD1 (6 bases). Germline CDR1 is ENHRY and CDR2 is SYGVKD. V lost 6 bases and J 0 bases, leaving 8 bases between the germline ends. This CDR3 spans 14 amino acids. This CDR3 reads CAIRDSATNEKLFF. CDR3 sequence (DNA): TGTGCCATCAGGGACAGTGCAACTAATGAAAAACTGTTTTTT.

As concerns this clonotype: This may come from a read error, since a much larger clone is one base off. The rearrangement uses TRBV12-3 or TRBV12-4 and TRBJ1-2; D is perhaps TRBD1 (5 bases). The CDR3 sequence is 16 residues long. The V end was cut by 5 bases, the J end by 0 bases, with 16 bases between. CDR3: CASSQRDHGPNYGYTF. In nucleotides, the CDR3 is TGTGCCAGCAGTCAGAGGGACCATGGGCCTAACTATGGCTACACCTTC.